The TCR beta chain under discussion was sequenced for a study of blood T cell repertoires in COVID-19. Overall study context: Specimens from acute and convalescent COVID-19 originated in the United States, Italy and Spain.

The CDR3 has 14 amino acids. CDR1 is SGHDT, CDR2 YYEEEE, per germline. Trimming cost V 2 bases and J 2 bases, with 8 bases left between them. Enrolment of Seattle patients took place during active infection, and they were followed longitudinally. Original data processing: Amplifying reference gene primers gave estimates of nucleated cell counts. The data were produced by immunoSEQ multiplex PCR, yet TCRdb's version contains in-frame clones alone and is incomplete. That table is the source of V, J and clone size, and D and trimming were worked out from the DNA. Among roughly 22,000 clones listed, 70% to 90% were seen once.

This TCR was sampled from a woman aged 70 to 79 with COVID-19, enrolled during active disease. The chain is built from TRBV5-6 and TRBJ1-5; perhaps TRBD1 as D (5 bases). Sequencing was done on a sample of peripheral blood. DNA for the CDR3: TGTGCCAGCAGCTTTCAAGGGGGCAATCAGCCCCAGCATTTT. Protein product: CASSFQGGNQPQHF.